A selection of T cell receptor beta chains follows, all from one sample in a study of T cells after yellow fever vaccination. TCRdb recomputed calls from the 5' RACE reads with MiXCR, one row per CDR3 protein. The data show roughly 300,000 distinct CDR3 sequences, 6.8% seen once. The specimen comprised PBMCs, sampled about 41 days after the first yellow fever vaccination. The receptor source for this set is a man between 18 and 29 years old who received the YFV17D yellow fever vaccine. Both conserved end residues are part of each CDR3. D genes are given only for firm matches. Expanded clones get a size class; other rows say once, few or many, or leave the size out.

D | J | size | length | V | CDR3 | DNA
TRBD1 | TRBJ1-2 | . | 13 | TRBV5-6 | CASSLGRGFGYTF | TGTGCCAGCAGCTTAGGCAGGGGGTTCGGCTACACCTTC
. | TRBJ1-1 | . | 13 | TRBV11-2 | CASSLIFGTEAFF | TGTGCCAGCAGCTTAATCTTCGGCACTGAAGCTTTCTTT
. | TRBJ2-7 | few | 12 | TRBV5-4 | CASSFDGSEQYF | TGTGCCAGCAGCTTCGATGGCTCCGAGCAGTACTTC
. | TRBJ2-5 | few | 13 | TRBV7-2 | CASCRTFLETQYF | TGTGCCAGCTGTCGGACTTTTTTGGAGACCCAGTACTTC
TRBD1 | TRBJ2-1 | . | 13 | TRBV24-1 | CATSRQGNNEQFF | TGTGCCACCTCGCGACAGGGGAATAATGAGCAGTTCTTC
TRBD2 | TRBJ2-1 | few | 16 | TRBV3-1 | CASSLAGTSGDYEQFF | TGTGCCAGCAGCCTAGCCGGGACTAGCGGGGACTATGAGCAGTTCTTC
. | TRBJ2-2 | few | 16 | TRBV4-3 | CASSQDGADHTGELFF | TGCGCCAGCAGCCAAGACGGGGCCGACCACACCGGGGAGCTGTTTTTT
. | TRBJ2-2 | few | 15 | TRBV29-1 | CSVAGGAGGTGELFF | TGCAGCGTTGCAGGGGGCGCGGGGGGCACCGGGGAGCTGTTTTTT
TRBD1 | TRBJ2-6 | few | 15 | TRBV20-1 | CSAGTQGAGANVLTF | TGCAGTGCTGGTACACAGGGGGCGGGGGCCAACGTCCTGACTTTC
. | TRBJ2-1 | few | 16 | TRBV5-6 | CASCNLHWQLDNEQFF | TGTGCCAGCTGTAATCTCCATTGGCAGCTAGACAATGAGCAGTTCTTC
. | TRBJ1-3 | many | 14 | TRBV12-3/TRBV12-4 | CASKEGSGGNTIYF | TGTGCCAGCAAAGAAGGTTCGGGCGGAAACACCATATATTTT
. | TRBJ2-7 | many | 13 | TRBV11-2 | CASSPGLSYEQYF | TGTGCCAGCAGCCCCGGACTAAGCTACGAGCAGTACTTC
. | TRBJ2-7 | . | 13 | TRBV20-1 | CSASLGVLREQYF | TGCAGTGCTTCCCTAGGGGTCCTTAGAGAGCAGTACTTC
. | TRBJ2-5 | . | 14 | TRBV5-1 | CASSFAGAEETQYF | TGCGCCAGCAGCTTCGCCGGGGCGGAAGAGACCCAGTACTTC
. | TRBJ1-6 | . | 12 | TRBV19 | CASSMENSPLHF | TGTGCCAGTAGTATGGAGAATTCACCCCTCCACTTT
TRBD1 | TRBJ2-1 | many | 16 | TRBV7-8 | CASSPKGQGFSNEQFF | TGTGCCAGCAGCCCAAAGGGACAGGGGTTTTCCAATGAGCAGTTCTTC
. | TRBJ1-2 | few | 15 | TRBV4-2 | CASSQGGGSNYGYTF | TGTGCCAGCAGCCAAGGAGGGGGTTCAAACTATGGCTACACCTTC
TRBD2 | TRBJ2-3 | many | 16 | TRBV12-3/TRBV12-4 | CASSATPAGVTDTQYF | TGTGCCAGCAGTGCCACCCCCGCGGGGGTCACAGATACGCAGTATTTT
. | TRBJ2-1 | . | 11 | TRBV29-1 | CSVEGRNEQFF | TGCAGCGTTGAAGGGCGCAATGAGCAGTTCTTC
TRBD1 | TRBJ1-2 | . | 14 | TRBV20-1 | CSAPGQGLWDGYTF | TGCAGTGCACCTGGACAGGGCTTATGGGATGGCTACACCTTC
. | TRBJ1-2 | . | 14 | TRBV6-2/TRBV6-3 | CASTDSGQFYGYTF | TGTGCCAGCACCGATTCTGGACAGTTCTATGGCTACACCTTC
. | TRBJ1-2 | many | 17 | TRBV28 | CASSFSRALIGNYGYTF | TGTGCCAGCAGTTTCTCCAGGGCCCTTATAGGCAACTATGGCTACACCTTC
. | TRBJ1-3 | many | 15 | TRBV7-9 | CASSLNTRSGNTIYF | TGTGCCAGCAGCTTAAACACCCGCTCTGGAAACACCATATATTTT
. | TRBJ2-3 | few | 14 | TRBV15 | CATSRDPGEGTQYF | TGTGCCACCAGCAGAGATCCGGGGGAAGGTACGCAGTATTTT
. | TRBJ2-3 | . | 16 | TRBV24-1 | CATSDLAGKATDTQYF | TGTGCCACCAGTGATTTGGCGGGAAAGGCAACAGATACGCAGTATTTT
TRBD1 | TRBJ1-1 | many | 16 | TRBV6-5 | CASSYLGTGGYTEAFF | TGTGCCAGCAGTTACTTGGGGACAGGCGGATACACTGAAGCTTTCTTT
. | TRBJ2-6 | . | 15 | TRBV7-6 | CASSLGPDGANVLTF | TGTGCCAGCAGCTTAGGCCCGGATGGGGCCAACGTCCTGACTTTC
. | TRBJ1-4 | many | 18 | TRBV28 | CASSPFGTGRGRGEKLFF | TGTGCCAGCAGCCCATTTGGCACAGGGCGGGGACGTGGGGAAAAACTGTTTTTT
TRBD1 | TRBJ2-1 | many | 14 | TRBV4-3 | CASSYGQGLNEQFF | TGCGCCAGCAGCTACGGACAGGGTTTGAATGAGCAGTTCTTC
. | TRBJ1-6 | few | 19 | TRBV2 | CASKTNRDSSVWYNSPLHF | TGTGCCAGCAAAACCAACCGGGACTCATCGGTGTGGTATAATTCACCCCTCCACTTT
. | TRBJ2-1 | . | 13 | TRBV24-1 | CATSAGAYNEQFF | TGTGCCACCAGTGCAGGGGCCTACAATGAGCAGTTCTTC
TRBD1 | TRBJ2-3 | few | 16 | TRBV6-5 | CASSYSTGPSTDTQYF | TGTGCCAGCAGTTACTCGACAGGGCCCAGCACAGATACGCAGTATTTT
. | TRBJ2-7 | . | 14 | TRBV7-2 | CASSLGYRTYEQYF | TGTGCCAGCAGCTTAGGCTACAGAACCTACGAGCAGTACTTC
. | TRBJ2-2 | . | 21 | TRBV6-4 | CASSTFPAARKKATSTGELFF | TGTGCCAGCAGCACGTTCCCGGCAGCACGCAAGAAAGCCACCTCCACCGGGGAGCTGTTTTTT
. | TRBJ1-3 | . | 15 | TRBV6-1 | CASREYGISGNTIYF | TGTGCCAGCAGGGAGTACGGAATCTCTGGAAACACCATATATTTT
. | TRBJ2-5 | few | 14 | TRBV4-1 | CASSQVGSGETQYF | TGCGCCAGCAGCCAAGTTGGAAGTGGGGAGACCCAGTACTTC
. | TRBJ2-3 | few | 16 | TRBV28 | CASRGSWDTFTDTQYF | TGTGCCAGCAGAGGCTCCTGGGACACTTTCACAGATACGCAGTATTTT
. | TRBJ1-1 | . | 13 | TRBV11-3 | CASSRLEGTEAFF | TGTGCCAGCAGCCGATTAGAGGGCACTGAAGCTTTCTTT
. | TRBJ2-5 | many | 12 | TRBV4-1 | CASSQDVETQYF | TGCGCCAGCAGCCAAGATGTGGAGACCCAGTACTTC
TRBD1 | TRBJ1-2 | many | 14 | TRBV12-3/TRBV12-4 | CASRPYTGGYGYTF | TGTGCCAGCAGGCCCTACACAGGGGGCTATGGCTACACCTTC
. | TRBJ2-3 | many | 13 | TRBV5-1 | CASSLKGTDTQYF | TGCGCCAGCAGCTTGAAGGGCACAGATACGCAGTATTTT
. | TRBJ2-1 | many | 15 | TRBV5-5 | CASSVTGGGYNEQFF | TGTGCCAGCAGCGTAACCGGGGGTGGCTACAATGAGCAGTTCTTC
. | TRBJ2-1 | few | 13 | TRBV12-3/TRBV12-4 | CASSLGMLTEQFF | TGTGCCAGCTCTCTAGGGATGCTGACTGAGCAGTTCTTC
TRBD1 | TRBJ1-1 | . | 16 | TRBV7-3 | CASSLPGQGLNTEAFF | TGTGCCAGCAGCTTGCCGGGACAGGGGTTGAACACTGAAGCTTTCTTT
. | TRBJ2-5 | many | 15 | TRBV25-1 | CASTGQGGIGETQYF | TGTGCCAGCACTGGCCAGGGGGGGATCGGGGAGACCCAGTACTTC
. | TRBJ1-1 | many | 14 | TRBV3-1 | CASSTAQRGVEAFF | TGTGCCAGCAGCACCGCCCAGAGGGGGGTTGAAGCTTTCTTT
. | TRBJ1-2 | . | 12 | TRBV12-3/TRBV12-4 | CASGEPPLGYTF | TGTGCCAGCGGGGAACCGCCGCTTGGCTACACCTTC
. | TRBJ2-2 | few | 16 | TRBV4-2 | CASSQEGGAAAGELFF | TGTGCCAGCAGCCAAGAAGGGGGGGCCGCGGCCGGGGAGCTGTTTTTT
TRBD1 | TRBJ2-7 | many | 12 | TRBV12-3/TRBV12-4 | CASSWGQGKQYF | TGTGCCAGCAGTTGGGGACAGGGAAAGCAGTACTTC
TRBD2 | TRBJ2-2 | few | 15 | TRBV4-1 | CASSHSGGGTGELFF | TGCGCCAGCAGCCACAGCGGGGGGGGTACCGGGGAGCTGTTTTTT
. | TRBJ2-3 | many | 15 | TRBV28 | CASSYSWDYTDTQYF | TGTGCCAGCAGTTACTCATGGGATTACACAGATACGCAGTATTTT
. | TRBJ2-5 | few | 15 | TRBV6-1 | CASSESPGTLGTQYF | TGTGCCAGCAGTGAATCGCCGGGCACCCTGGGGACCCAGTACTTC
. | TRBJ2-1 | few | 13 | TRBV7-3 | CASSPGQRGEQFF | TGTGCCAGCAGCCCGGGTCAGAGGGGCGAGCAGTTCTTC